A single sample is the source of the 7 T cell receptor beta chains below, sequenced in a study of T cells in Graves' hyperthyroidism and ophthalmopathy. RNA transcripts served as the template for amplifying TCR beta CDR3 regions. The HTBI set primed first-round TCR CDR3 RT-PCR. Each CDR3 protein gets one entry after TCRdb re-called the multiplex PCR reads with MiXCR. This sample has 550,000 to 700,000 distinct CDR3 sequences; roughly 14% occur once, and the top ten carry about 3.9%. The sample comprised blood. These receptors originate from a woman aged 35 to 49 with Graves' ophthalmopathy.

This clonotype was detected ten times or more. J is TRBJ1-2 and V is TRBV7-8; D possibly corresponds to TRBD1 (6 bases). The CDR3 sequence is 13 residues long. The V gene's germline CDR1 is SGHVS and CDR2 FQNEAQ. Trimming took 8 bases from V and 6 from J, leaving 16 bases between them. CDR3 in amino acids: CASGAQGIHGYTF. The CDR3 nucleotides read TGTGCCAGCGGCGCACAGGGAATACATGGCTACACCTTC.

This clonotype appeared many times. This chain connects TRBV7-2 to TRBJ2-7; TRBD2 might be the D (6 bases). Germline assignment: CDR1 SGHTA and CDR2 FQGNSA. V was pared by 3 bases and J by 5 bases, with 14 bases between. CDR3 length: 14 amino acids. The CDR3 is CASSLAGPAHEQYF. As DNA, the CDR3 is TGTGCCAGCAGCTTGGCGGGGCCAGCCCACGAGCAGTACTTC. Looking up the rest from reference TRBV7-2 and TRBJ2-7 gives the full variable domain: GAGVSQSPSNKVTEKGKDVELRCDPISGHTALYWYRQSLGQGLEFLIYFQGNSAPDKSGLPSDRFSAERTGGSVSTLTIQRTQQEDSAVYLCASSLAGPAHEQYFGPGTRLTVT.

This clonotype has only a few counts. This sequence joins TRBV20-1 and TRBJ1-1; tentative D call: TRBD1 (5 bases). CDR3 length equals 12 residues. Germline values: CDR1 DFQATT, CDR2 SNEGSKA (reference sequence). Trimming cost V 1 base and J 3 bases, with 6 bases left between them. CDR3: CSARGDYTEAFF. The DNA of the CDR3 is TGCAGTGCTAGAGGGGACTACACTGAAGCTTTCTTT.

Many counts were recorded for this clonotype. The V gene is TRBV28, the J gene TRBJ1-5; D gene uncertain. V was clipped by 3 bases and J by 9 bases, with 9 bases between them. Germline CDR1 and CDR2: MDHEN and SYDVKM. CDR3 length: 12 residues. CDR3 coding DNA: TGTGCCAGCAGTTTCAGACTTGGGCCCCAGCATTTT. This gives the protein CASSFRLGPQHF.

For this clonotype: Being one base from a much bigger clone, this may be a read error. This sequence joins TRBV29-1 and TRBJ1-5, with D unresolved. The CDR3 runs to 14 residues. Per germline, CDR1 SQVTM and CDR2 ANQGSEA. The CDR3 DNA follows: TGCAGCGTTTCCCCCCTAGTTAATAAACAGCCCCGGCATTTT. It encodes CSVSPLVNKQPRHF. Full variable domain (rest looked up from reference TRBV29-1 and TRBJ1-5): SAVISQKPSRDICQRGTSLTIQCQVDSQVTMMFWYRQQPGQSLTLIATANQGSEATYESGFVIDKFPISRPNLTFSTLTVSNMSPEDSSIYLCSVSPLVNKQPRHFGDGTRLSIL.

This clonotype was seen repeatedly, ten times or more. This chain links TRBV11-2 with TRBJ2-7; possibly TRBD2 for D (6 bases). Looked up from germline, CDR1 is SGHAT and CDR2 is FQNNGV. The CDR3 is 17 amino acids. Trimming removed 6 bases at V and 7 bases at J, with 28 bases between. CDR3 nucleotides: TGTGCCAGCAGACCACCACGTCGGGGACTCCATCTGGGTGAGCAGTACTTC. Amino acids: CASRPPRRGLHLGEQYF. The variable domain in full, with the rest retrieved from reference TRBV11-2 and TRBJ2-7, is EAGVAQSPRYKIIEKRQSVAFWCNPISGHATLYWYQQILGQGPKLLIQFQNNGVVDDSQLPKDRFSAERLKGVDSTLKIQPAKLEDSAVYLCASRPPRRGLHLGEQYFGPGTRLTVT.

This clonotype has at least ten counts. The V and J genes are TRBV13 and TRBJ2-7; D ambiguous. CDR1 PRHDT and CDR2 FYEKMQ come from the germline V gene (reference sequence). The V end lost 1 base, the J end lost 6 bases, and 10 bases lay between the germline ends. The CDR3 has 13 amino acids. CDR3 bases: TGTGCCAGCAGCTTAGTCGCTTCCACCGAGCAGTACTTC. As protein: CASSLVASTEQYF. Full variable domain (remainder filled in from reference TRBV13 and TRBJ2-7): AAGVIQSPRHLIKEKRETATLKCYPIPRHDTVYWYQQGPGQDPQFLISFYEKMQSDKGSIPDRFSAQQFSDYHSELNMSSLELGDSALYFCASSLVASTEQYFGPGTRLTVT.